These 29 T cell receptor beta chains share one sample of origin, sequenced in a study of shared clonotypes between healthy human individuals. Naive-designated CD8 cells lacked CD45RO, were positively enriched for CCR7, and omitted terminally differentiated effector memory CD45RA+ cells. The protocol was immunoSEQ multiplex PCR, while the TCRdb copy is restricted to in-frame clones and leaves out a portion. The sample comprises about 580,000 clones, 95% to 98% of which are singletons, and around 0.3% rests with the top ten. Sequencing was carried out using naive CD8+ T cells sorted from blood. All receptors derive from a man under 40 in good health.

The chain uses TRBV7-2 and TRBJ2-1; D ambiguous. The CDR3 runs 16 residues. V was shortened by 1 base and J by 0 bases, with 10 bases between the two germline ends. Germline CDR1 is SGHTA and CDR2 is FQGNSA. The CDR3 coding sequence is TGTGCCAGCAGCTTAGAGGCCCAGAGCTCCTACAATGAGCAGTTCTTC. Translated: CASSLEAQSSYNEQFF.

The V gene is TRBV29-1, the J gene TRBJ2-3; D may be TRBD1 or TRBD2 (5 bases each). V was shortened by 5 bases and J by 2 bases, with 11 bases between the two germline ends. The CDR3 is made up of 13 amino acids. In germline, CDR1 is SQVTM, CDR2 ANQGSEA. In nucleotides, the CDR3 is TGCAGCGTTTCGGGACCAAACACAGATACGCAGTATTTT. Encoded protein: CSVSGPNTDTQYF.

CDR3 amino acids: CASSDWSNQPQHF. CDR3 DNA sequence: TGTGCCAGCAGTGACTGGTCTAATCAGCCCCAGCATTTT. The chain couples TRBV6-1 to TRBJ1-5, with D unresolved. The V end lost 3 bases, the J end lost 4 bases, and 7 bases lay between the germline ends. There are 13 residues in the CDR3. The germline gives CDR1 MNHNS, CDR2 SASEGT.

In the case of this clone: The sample carries other DNA sequences with the same CDR3. The chain employs TRBV4-1 and TRBJ2-7; D possibly uses TRBD1 or TRBD2 (6 bases each). V was shortened by 1 base and J by 4 bases, with 11 bases between the two germline ends. Looked up from germline, CDR1 is MGHRA and CDR2 is YSYEKL. The CDR3 contains 14 residues. CDR3 region: CASSQGVGGYEQYF. The CDR3, as DNA: TGCGCCAGCAGCCAAGGGGTAGGGGGGTACGAGCAGTACTTC.

J is TRBJ1-3 and V is TRBV29-1; D uncertain. V lost 5 bases to trimming and J lost 0 bases, with 5 bases between them. CDR3 size: 12 residues. Germline-derived CDR1 and CDR2 are SQVTM and ANQGSEA. CDR3 in amino acids: CSVHSSGNTIYF. CDR3 in DNA: TGCAGCGTTCATAGCTCTGGAAACACCATATATTTT.

The chain couples TRBV7-3 to TRBJ2-3, with 10 positions matching TRBD2. The CDR3 covers 14 residues. Germline CDR1 SGHTA, CDR2 FQGTGA. J lost 5 bases, V lost 4 bases, and 3 bases had no gene match. The CDR3 region is CASSSPSGGDTQYF. CDR3 nucleotide sequence: TGTGCCAGCAGCTCGCCTAGCGGGGGAGATACGCAGTATTTT.

The chain joins TRBV29-1 to TRBJ2-5, with TRBD1 matching 7 bases. The CDR3 sequence is 14 residues long. Germline CDR1 is SQVTM and CDR2 is ANQGSEA. V was pared by 6 bases and J by 3 bases, with 10 bases of the junction left unmatched. This CDR3 is CSVARDSPKETQYF. The CDR3, as DNA: TGCAGCGTCGCCCGGGACAGCCCTAAAGAGACCCAGTACTTC.

The V call is TRBV7-9, the J call TRBJ2-3, with D possibly being TRBD1 or TRBD2 (5 bases each). CDR1 SEHNR and CDR2 FQNEAQ come from the germline V gene (reference sequence). The V and J ends lost 2 bases and 6 bases respectively, with 9 bases between them. CDR3 length: 13 residues. The DNA for the CDR3 is TGTGCCAGCAGCTTAACTTGGGGGGATACGCAGTATTTT. Translation: CASSLTWGDTQYF. Based on the CDR3 plus reference TRBV7-9 and TRBJ2-3, the full variable domain is DTGVSQNPRHKITKRGQNVTFRCDPISEHNRLYWYRQTLGQGPEFLTYFQNEAQLEKSRLLSDRFSAERPKGSFSTLEIQRTEQGDSAMYLCASSLTWGDTQYFGPGTRLTVL.

V and J are TRBV7-2 and TRBJ2-4, with D possibly being TRBD1 (6 bases). V gave up 0 bases and J gave up 9 bases, with 9 bases separating them. Germline values: CDR1 SGHTA, CDR2 FQGNSA. This CDR3 is built from 13 residues. CDR3: CASSLAMTGIQYF. CDR3 nucleotides: TGTGCCAGCAGCTTAGCGATGACAGGCATTCAGTACTTC.

The chain couples TRBV11-2 to TRBJ2-3, with TRBD1 matching over 7 bases. Trimming took 3 bases from V and 0 from J; bases not matched to a gene: 3. The CDR3 runs to 15 residues. From germline, CDR1 is SGHAT and CDR2 FQNNGV. Written as DNA, the CDR3 is TGTGCCAGCAGCTTGGGGACAGCTAGCACAGATACGCAGTATTTT. It specifies CASSLGTASTDTQYF.

Note on this clone: The same CDR3 also results from other DNA sequences found in this sample. V is TRBV6-5 and J is TRBJ2-2; D unclear. The CDR3 is 14 amino acids. CDR1 MNHEY and CDR2 SVGAGI come from the germline V gene. V lost 2 bases and J 1 base, leaving 5 bases between the germline ends. The CDR3 nucleotides are TGTGCCAGCAGTTACGGTCGGAACACCGGGGAGCTGTTTTTT. It specifies CASSYGRNTGELFF.

The CDR3 bases are TGTGCCAGTAGTATGGAAAGCCGAGCTAGCACAGATACGCAGTATTTT. It encodes CASSMESRASTDTQYF. V and J are TRBV19 and TRBJ2-3; D gene uncertain. Germline CDR1 and CDR2: LNHDA and SQIVND (reference sequence). This CDR3 is built from 16 residues. Trimming took 3 bases from V and 0 from J, leaving 13 bases between them. Together with reference TRBV19 and TRBJ2-3, the CDR3 gives the full variable domain: DGGITQSPKYLFRKEGQNVTLSCEQNLNHDAMYWYRQDPGQGLRLIYYSQIVNDFQKGDIAEGYSVSREKKESFPLTVTSAQKNPTAFYLCASSMESRASTDTQYFGPGTRLTVL.

The genes are TRBV18 and TRBJ2-2; D unclear. Germline assignment: CDR1 KGHSH and CDR2 LQKENI. V was shortened by 4 bases and J by 1 base, with 7 bases between the two germline ends. The CDR3 is 14 residues long. CDR3: CASSRAGNTGELFF. CDR3 in DNA: TGTGCCAGCTCACGGGCAGGGAACACCGGGGAGCTGTTTTTT.

This clone was recorded a few times. The chain has TRBV4-2 and TRBJ2-2; D gene uncertain. Germline V gene data show CDR1 as LGHNA and CDR2 as YNFKEQ. V dropped 7 bases and J dropped 0 bases, with 15 bases sitting between them. CDR3 length equals 16 residues. The CDR3 bases are TGTGCCAGCACACAGACTGAGTTCGCGAACACCGGGGAGCTGTTTTTT. It yields the protein CASTQTEFANTGELFF.

This chain connects TRBV7-9 to TRBJ1-5; D is possibly TRBD1 (6 bases). V dropped 10 bases and J dropped 7 bases, with 20 bases sitting between them. The germline CDR1 and CDR2 sequences are SEHNR and FQNEAQ (reference sequence). The CDR3 runs to 14 residues. The CDR3 coding sequence is TGTGCCATCTCAAGGGGGGGAGAATACCAGCCCCAGCATTTT. This codes for CAISRGGEYQPQHF.

The chain joins TRBV7-9 to TRBJ2-3, with 10 bases lining up with TRBD2. The germline CDR1 and CDR2 sequences are SEHNR and FQNEAQ (reference sequence). Germline trimming cut 6 bases from V and 2 bases from J; bases unmatched to any gene: 14. The CDR3 covers 18 residues. The CDR3 is CASRLTSGKEMNTDTQYF. For the CDR3, the DNA is TGTGCCAGCAGGTTAACTAGCGGGAAGGAGATGAACACAGATACGCAGTATTTT.

The chain recombines TRBV30 with TRBJ2-7; 8 bases align to TRBD1. CDR1 and CDR2 (germline): GTSNPN, SVGIG (reference sequence). V was clipped by 4 bases and J by 2 bases; unmatched bases: 7. The CDR3 consists of 14 residues. The CDR3 DNA reads as TGTGCCTGGACCCCCGGACAGGGTACCTACGAGCAGTACTTC. Translation gives CAWTPGQGTYEQYF.

The rearrangement joins TRBV11-3 to TRBJ2-3; possibly TRBD2 for D (5 bases). CDR3 size: 16 residues. Germline CDR1 and CDR2: SGHNT and YENEEA. The ends were cut back, 6 bases at V and 4 bases at J, with 20 bases in the middle. DNA for the CDR3: TGTGCCAGCAGTTTGGTGACATCCGGAGGTCCAGATACGCAGTATTTT. It encodes CASSLVTSGGPDTQYF.

V and J are TRBV29-1 and TRBJ2-1, with 7 bases lining up with TRBD2. Trimming removed 5 bases from V and 3 bases from J; junction bases left unmatched: 10. The CDR3 consists of 15 residues. Germline assignment: CDR1 SQVTM and CDR2 ANQGSEA. The CDR3 bases are TGCAGCGTTCCTTGGGGGGAGGGCATCTACAATGAGCAGTTCTTC. It codes for CSVPWGEGIYNEQFF.

This chain joins TRBV6-1 and TRBJ1-3, with D perhaps TRBD1 (5 bases). The CDR3 runs 13 residues. Germline values: CDR1 MNHNS, CDR2 SASEGT. The V and J ends lost 6 bases and 6 bases respectively, with 12 bases between them. This CDR3 reads CASRRTTENTIYF. In DNA, the CDR3 is TGTGCCAGCAGGCGGACAACCGAAAACACCATATATTTT.

This clone was recorded once. The chain recombines TRBV29-1 with TRBJ2-7; TRBD2 matches 8 bases. Germline trimming cut 3 bases from V and 0 bases from J; bases unmatched to any gene: 4. CDR1 SQVTM and CDR2 ANQGSEA come from the germline V gene. The CDR3 consists of 14 residues. CDR3 sequence (DNA): TGCAGCGTTGAGACTAGCGACAGCTCCTACGAGCAGTACTTC. Residues: CSVETSDSSYEQYF.

The chain recombines TRBV28 with TRBJ2-1; 15 bases agree with TRBD2. V was pared by 2 bases and J by 4 bases, with 9 bases of the junction left unmatched. The CDR3 sequence is 19 residues long. Germline assignment: CDR1 MDHEN and CDR2 SYDVKM. The CDR3 coding sequence is TGTGCCAGCAGTTTACTACTAGGACTAGCGGGAGGGTCTTACAATGAGCAGTTCTTC. Residues: CASSLLLGLAGGSYNEQFF.

The chain employs TRBV9 and TRBJ2-7, with D possibly being TRBD2 (5 bases). Trimming left V 4 bases short and J 7 bases short, with 15 bases between. Germline loops: CDR1 SGDLS, CDR2 YYNGEE. The CDR3 contains 13 residues. CDR3 amino acids: CASSLEPTGEQYF. CDR3 coding DNA: TGTGCCAGCAGCCTAGAGCCTACGGGAGAGCAGTACTTC.

V gene TRBV27 combines with J gene TRBJ2-1, with 13 bases fitting TRBD2. The J segment lost 10 bases and the V segment lost 5 bases, leaving 8 bases of the junction unmatched. The CDR3 has 15 residues. Germline CDR1 MNHEY, CDR2 SMNVEV (reference sequence). The CDR3 DNA follows: TGTGCCAGCAGTCTCGGACTAGCGGGAGTAGAGGAGCAGTTCTTC. It codes for CASSLGLAGVEEQFF.

V and J are TRBV10-3 and TRBJ2-3; TRBD2 aligns across 11 bases. V was clipped by 2 bases and J by 5 bases; unmatched bases: 3. CDR3 length equals 15 residues. Germline V gene data show CDR1 as ENHRY and CDR2 as SYGVKD. The CDR3 loop reads CAISEPGLAGDTQYF. The CDR3 DNA follows: TGTGCCATCAGTGAGCCTGGACTAGCGGGAGATACGCAGTATTTT.

This clone is a singleton in its sample. The V call is TRBV4-1, the J call TRBJ2-7; 7 bases fit TRBD1. Germline CDR1 MGHRA, CDR2 YSYEKL. The CDR3 extends over 13 amino acids. Trimming cost V 1 base and J 5 bases; bases outside gene matches: 2. The chain's CDR3 is CASSQVTGNEQYF. CDR3 nucleotides: TGCGCCAGCAGCCAAGTGACAGGGAACGAGCAGTACTTC.

The chain recombines TRBV7-9 with TRBJ2-2; TRBD2 aligns across 7 bases. Germline lookup yields CDR1 SEHNR and CDR2 FQNEAQ (reference sequence). Trimming removed 10 bases from V and 2 bases from J; junction bases left unmatched: 7. This CDR3 is 14 amino acids long. The CDR3 spells CAMPRDYNTGELFF. The CDR3 nucleotides read TGTGCCATGCCCCGGGACTATAACACCGGGGAGCTGTTTTTT.

The chain has TRBV10-1 and TRBJ2-5, with D maybe TRBD1 (6 bases). V was clipped by 4 bases and J by 3 bases, with 9 bases between them. This CDR3 comprises 13 residues. Germline CDR1 reads WNHNN; CDR2 reads SYGVQD (reference sequence). The CDR3, as DNA: TGCGCCAGCAGTGGCCGGGACAAAGAGACCCAGTACTTC. Translated: CASSGRDKETQYF.

This clone was recorded only once. This chain links TRBV5-1 with TRBJ2-2; 7 bases align to TRBD2. This CDR3 region has 13 residues. Losses at the gene ends were 9 bases for V and 6 bases for J; bases not matched to a gene: 8. Germline V gene lookup returns CDR1 SGHRS and CDR2 YFSETQ. CDR3 sequence: CATEAGSPGELFF. CDR3 nucleotides: TGCGCCACGGAAGCGGGAAGTCCCGGGGAGCTGTTTTTT.